This T cell receptor beta chain derives from a study of shared clonotypes between healthy human individuals. Overall study context: Each donor contributed plates that comprised three CD4 naive, three CD4 memory, two CD8 naive and one CD8 memory. Study-level points and caveats: What naive subsets generally showed was a larger estimated richness than memory subsets showed.

Libraries were prepared by immunoSEQ multiplex PCR; TCRdb keeps only in-frame clonotypes and omits some of them. Of roughly 1,600,000 clones in the sample, approximately 98.5% were seen once. Regarding this clone: Its matching antigen is unknown.

Each of the donors was a healthy adult who was HIV-negative and had not had a recent acute infection or vaccination. The CDR3 runs 15 residues. V gave up 5 bases and J gave up 6 bases; unmatched junction bases: 8. The V gene's germline CDR1 is SGHTA and CDR2 FQGNSA. This sequence originates from a man in his thirties or forties in good health. The sample was naive CD4+ T cells sorted from blood. The subset was: CD45RA+ positively selected. V and J are TRBV7-2 and TRBJ1-5, with TRBD1 matching over 9 bases. CDR3 region: CASSEAGTGFQPQHF. Written as DNA, the CDR3 is TGTGCCAGCAGCGAAGCCGGGACAGGGTTTCAGCCCCAGCATTTT.